The source of this TCR beta chain is a study of control samples from healthy donors and cancer patients. This table comes from immunoSEQ multiplex PCR, and its TCRdb copy is limited to in-frame clones, with some not included. The sample yields over 100,000 clones, around nine tenths seen once. Germline CDR1 reads LNHDA; CDR2 reads SQIVND (reference sequence). The V gene lost 9 bases and the J gene lost 1 base, with 16 bases spanning the gap. The CDR3 is made up of 14 amino acids. This sequence originates from a human donor in good health. The donor label of this sample is uncertain. Sample: blood. J is TRBJ2-7 and V is TRBV19, with D possibly being TRBD2 (6 bases). CDR3 sequence reads: CASSPQGGSYEQYF. CDR3 DNA: TGTGCCAGCTCCCCCCAGGGAGGATCCTACGAGCAGTACTTC.